This entry lists 31 T cell receptor beta chains sequenced from one sample in a study of shared clonotypes between healthy human individuals. The naive CD8 subset, CD45RO-negative cells positively selected for CCR7, excluded terminally differentiated effector memory CD45RA+ cells. Measured with immunoSEQ multiplex PCR; TCRdb has only the in-frame clones, and not every one. The table has just over 2,000,000 clones, about 95% seen once. Sequenced input: naive CD8+ T cells sorted from blood. The receptors shown here come from a man aged 18 to 30 in good health.

Only one count was recorded for this clone. The genes are TRBV6-6 and TRBJ2-7, with 8 nucleotides matching TRBD2. There are 12 residues in the CDR3. Germline assignment: CDR1 MNHNY and CDR2 SVGAGI (reference sequence). V lost 9 bases to trimming and J lost 7 bases; unmatched junction nucleotides: 8. The CDR3: CASLGLANEQYF. The CDR3 DNA reads as TGTGCCAGTTTAGGACTAGCTAATGAGCAGTACTTC.

The rearrangement uses TRBV2 and TRBJ2-1; TRBD2 matches at 10 bases. The V segment lost 0 bases and the J segment 8 bases; nucleotides outside the gene matches: 10. The V gene's germline CDR1 is SNHLY and CDR2 FYNNEI. The CDR3 consists of 17 residues. Here the CDR3 reads CASSEAHLAGEHHEQFF. Here the CDR3 DNA reads TGTGCCAGCAGTGAAGCCCATCTAGCGGGAGAACACCATGAGCAGTTCTTC.

The chain couples TRBV30 to TRBJ1-1; D gene uncertain. From germline, CDR1 is GTSNPN and CDR2 SVGIG (reference sequence). The CDR3 runs 13 residues. V shed 0 bases and J shed 3 bases, with 8 bases lying between them. The CDR3 loop is CAWSVLRDTEAFF. For the CDR3, the DNA is TGTGCCTGGAGTGTACTCCGGGACACTGAAGCTTTCTTT.

This chain links TRBV7-9 with TRBJ1-6; D call uncertain. The CDR3 is 15 residues long. Between the trimmed V and J ends, which lost 4 bases and 11 bases, there was a span of 18 bases. Germline CDR1 is SEHNR and CDR2 is FQNEAQ (reference sequence). The CDR3 loop is CASSSTSSQGTPLHF. The CDR3 DNA sequence: TGTGCCAGCAGCTCTACATCCTCTCAAGGGACACCCCTCCACTTT.

The chain employs TRBV6-5 and TRBJ2-7, with D maybe TRBD1 (7 bases). The CDR3 has 16 residues. CDR1 and CDR2 from the germline V gene are MNHEY and SVGAGI. Trimming removed 0 bases from V and 3 bases from J, with 15 bases in between. The CDR3 DNA reads TGTGCCAGCAGTTACTCAACGCGCGGGACAGACTACGAGCAGTACTTC. Translating gives CASSYSTRGTDYEQYF.

The chain couples TRBV4-1 to TRBJ2-7, with TRBD1 matching 8 bases. The J segment lost 1 base and the V segment lost 0 bases, leaving 5 bases of the junction unmatched. Germline V gene lookup returns CDR1 MGHRA and CDR2 YSYEKL. This CDR3 is built from 16 residues. CDR3 coding DNA: TGCGCCAGCAGCCAAGAGTCTGACAGGGGATCCTACGAGCAGTACTTC. Translation: CASSQESDRGSYEQYF.

This clone was seen a single time. This chain links TRBV2 with TRBJ2-7; 8 nucleotides agree with TRBD1. CDR3 size: 14 residues. V shed 6 bases, J shed 2 bases, and the junction held 6 bases outside the gene matches. CDR1 SNHLY and CDR2 FYNNEI come from the germline V gene. The CDR3 nucleotides read TGTGCCAGCAGGGAGACAGGGGCTCCCTACGAGCAGTACTTC. This gives the protein CASRETGAPYEQYF.

The chain joins TRBV10-3 to TRBJ2-3, with 8 bases lining up with TRBD1. This CDR3 comprises 15 residues. Germline CDR1 and CDR2: ENHRY and SYGVKD. Trimming took 3 bases from V and 2 from J; bases not matched to a gene: 4. CDR3 DNA sequence: TGTGCCATCAGTGACGACAGGGGTTTCACAGATACGCAGTATTTT. It specifies CAISDDRGFTDTQYF.

In regard to this clone: Other DNA variants within this sample encode the same CDR3. The V and J genes are TRBV5-6 and TRBJ2-7; tentative D call: TRBD2 (5 bases). Trimming removed 0 bases from V and 5 bases from J, with 9 bases in between. The length of the CDR3 is 13 residues. Germline V gene sequence: CDR1 SGHDT, CDR2 YYEEEE. The CDR3 is CASSLGAGDEQYF. The CDR3 nucleotides are TGTGCCAGCAGCTTGGGGGCCGGGGACGAGCAGTACTTC. Looking up the rest from reference TRBV5-6 and TRBJ2-7 gives the full variable domain: DAGVTQSPTHLIKTRGQQVTLRCSPKSGHDTVSWYQQALGQGPQFIFQYYEEEERQRGNFPDRFSGHQFPNYSSELNVNALLLGDSALYLCASSLGAGDEQYFGPGTRLTVT.

The chain links TRBV4-1 to TRBJ1-2; D is uncertain. Germline V gives CDR1 MGHRA, CDR2 YSYEKL. The V gene lost 0 bases and the J gene lost 8 bases, with 10 bases spanning the gap. The CDR3 has 13 amino acids. The CDR3 protein is CASSQDTGWGYTF. DNA for the CDR3: TGCGCCAGCAGCCAAGACACGGGTTGGGGCTACACCTTC.

This clone appeared once. Other DNA sequences within the sample encode an identical CDR3. This chain joins TRBV27 and TRBJ2-7; 7 bases fit TRBD1. V lost 3 bases to trimming and J lost 0 bases; unmatched junction nucleotides: 8. Germline loops: CDR1 MNHEY, CDR2 SMNVEV (reference sequence). The CDR3 runs to 16 residues. CDR3 region: CASSFLTGVGSYEQYF. As DNA, the CDR3 is TGTGCCAGCAGTTTCCTCACAGGGGTCGGCTCCTACGAGCAGTACTTC.

This clone occurred a few times. The V gene is TRBV10-1, the J gene TRBJ2-7; D unclear. V was trimmed by 3 bases and J by 1 base, leaving 10 bases between them. Germline V gene data show CDR1 as WNHNN and CDR2 as SYGVQD (reference sequence). The CDR3 loop spans 14 amino acids. The chain's CDR3 is CASSESTTSYEQYF. The CDR3 DNA is TGCGCCAGCAGTGAATCGACAACGTCCTACGAGCAGTACTTC.

The rearrangement links TRBV27 to TRBJ2-2, with TRBD2 as a possible D gene (7 bases). Germline V lookup: CDR1 MNHEY, CDR2 SMNVEV (reference sequence). Trimming stripped 10 bases from V and 1 base from J, with 10 bases between. The CDR3 has 13 amino acids. CDR3 region: CATGGRNTGELFF. The DNA for the CDR3 is TGTGCCACCGGGGGGCGGAACACCGGGGAGCTGTTTTTT.

The rearrangement uses TRBV7-3 and TRBJ1-1; D call uncertain. The length of the CDR3 is 15 residues. Per the germline V gene, CDR1 is SGHTA and CDR2 is FQGTGA. The germline V and J ends were trimmed by 5 bases and 3 bases, with 16 bases remaining between them. CDR3 residues: CASSPRPGMDTEAFF. The CDR3 DNA reads TGTGCCAGCAGCCCCCGGCCGGGGATGGACACTGAAGCTTTCTTT. The variable domain in full, completed from reference TRBV7-3 and TRBJ1-1, reads GAGVSQTPSNKVTEKGKYVELRCDPISGHTALYWYRQSLGQGPEFLIYFQGTGAADDSGLPNDRFFAVRPEGSVSTLKIQRTERGDSAVYLCASSPRPGMDTEAFFGQGTRLTVV.

This sequence joins TRBV10-3 and TRBJ2-3; 8 nucleotides match TRBD2. CDR1 and CDR2 (germline): ENHRY, SYGVKD. The ends lost 2 bases at V and 1 base at J; junction bases unmatched: 5. CDR3 length equals 16 residues. The CDR3 nucleotides read TGTGCCATCAGTGAGGTCGGAGCGGGAGGCACAGATACGCAGTATTTT. Translating it yields CAISEVGAGGTDTQYF.

This clone was seen a few times. This chain joins TRBV2 and TRBJ1-2; 11 nucleotides agree with TRBD1. V shed 9 bases and J 7 bases; nucleotides not matched to a gene: 4. From germline, CDR1 is SNHLY and CDR2 FYNNEI. The CDR3 runs 12 residues. In nucleotides, the CDR3 is TGTGCCAGGGGACAGGGGGTTCGTGGCTACACCTTC. Its protein product is CARGQGVRGYTF.

This chain joins TRBV4-2 and TRBJ2-7; 7 positions match TRBD1. Germline CDR1 is LGHNA and CDR2 is YNFKEQ. This CDR3 comprises 16 residues. V gave up 0 bases and J gave up 0 bases; unmatched junction bases: 5. The DNA for the CDR3 is TGTGCCAGCAGCCAAGATGGAGCAGGGGGCTCCTACGAGCAGTACTTC. This encodes CASSQDGAGGSYEQYF.

The CDR3 region is CASSLPTSGIADTQYF. CDR3 sequence (DNA): TGTGCCAGCTCACTCCCGACTAGCGGGATTGCAGATACGCAGTATTTT. The rearrangement uses TRBV18 and TRBJ2-3, with 11 bases lining up with TRBD2. CDR3 length: 16 residues. Germline loops: CDR1 KGHSH, CDR2 LQKENI. The junction had 7 bases not matched to a gene; V was cut back by 4 bases and J by 4 bases. Full variable domain (rest looked up from reference TRBV18 and TRBJ2-3): NAGVMQNPRHLVRRRGQEARLRCSPMKGHSHVYWYRQLPEEGLKFMVYLQKENIIDESGMPKERFSAEFPKEGPSILRIQQVVRGDSAAYFCASSLPTSGIADTQYFGPGTRLTVL.

This chain connects TRBV19 to TRBJ1-2; D may be TRBD1 (6 bases). The CDR3 is 15 residues long. Trimming pared 5 bases from V and 4 bases from J, leaving 17 bases between. Germline V gene lookup returns CDR1 LNHDA and CDR2 SQIVND (reference sequence). The CDR3 bases are TGTGCCAGTAGTGCATGGACAGAGGAGGTCTATGGCTACACCTTC. Its protein is CASSAWTEEVYGYTF.

This CDR3 reads CSVQPGQANTGELFF. For the CDR3, the DNA is TGCAGCGTTCAACCGGGACAGGCGAACACCGGGGAGCTGTTTTTT. V gene TRBV29-1 combines with J gene TRBJ2-2; 8 bases map to TRBD1. Trimming cost V 5 bases and J 0 bases; bases outside gene matches: 5. The CDR3 covers 15 residues. CDR1 and CDR2 (germline): SQVTM, ANQGSEA.

As to this clone: Other DNA sequences within the sample encode an identical CDR3. V gene TRBV30 combines with J gene TRBJ1-1, with D hard to call. Germline V gene sequence: CDR1 GTSNPN, CDR2 SVGIG (reference sequence). This CDR3 spans 10 amino acids. The germline V and J ends were trimmed by 5 bases and 8 bases, with 9 bases remaining between them. CDR3 sequence reads: CAWGEGEAFF. The CDR3 nucleotides are TGTGCCTGGGGCGAGGGAGAAGCTTTCTTT.

This clone has only a few counts. The CDR3 DNA sequence: TGCGCCAGCAGCCGTGATATAGGCCCCTATGGCTACACCTTC. It yields the protein CASSRDIGPYGYTF. V usage is TRBV4-1 and J usage is TRBJ1-2; D remains unclear. The CDR3 runs to 14 residues. CDR1 is MGHRA and CDR2 is YSYEKL in the germline V gene. V was cut by 4 bases and J by 4 bases, with 13 bases left in between.

A single count supports this clone. The genes are TRBV5-1 and TRBJ2-1; D is uncertain. Trimming stripped 0 bases from V and 8 bases from J, with 9 bases between. The CDR3 consists of 13 residues. Germline loops: CDR1 SGHRS, CDR2 YFSETQ. Here the CDR3 DNA reads TGCGCCAGCAGCTTGGCCCTGGGCGATGAGCAGTTCTTC. It translates to CASSLALGDEQFF.

The chain has TRBV6-1 and TRBJ1-3; D perhaps matches TRBD1 (6 bases). Trimming took 3 bases from V and 0 from J, leaving 9 bases between them. The CDR3 has 15 amino acids. Germline values: CDR1 MNHNS, CDR2 SASEGT. Written as DNA, the CDR3 is TGTGCCAGCAGTGACGGACAGACCTCTGGAAACACCATATATTTT. Its translation is CASSDGQTSGNTIYF.

The sample holds one count of this clone. The chain combines TRBV30 with TRBJ1-2; the match to TRBD1 covers 10 bases. Germline V gene data show CDR1 as GTSNPN and CDR2 as SVGIG (reference sequence). With 5 bases clipped from V and 4 bases from J, the junction kept 4 bases outside the gene matches. The CDR3 has 13 residues. CDR3 in amino acids: CAWWGQGSYGYTF. CDR3 DNA sequence: TGTGCCTGGTGGGGACAGGGGAGCTATGGCTACACCTTC.

V is TRBV5-6 and J is TRBJ2-7, with D unresolved. V lost 1 base, J lost 2 bases, and 13 bases lay in between. CDR3 length: 15 residues. From germline, CDR1 is SGHDT and CDR2 YYEEEE. This CDR3 is CASSLLTLPPYEQYF. In DNA form, the CDR3 reads TGTGCCAGCAGCTTGTTGACGCTACCACCCTACGAGCAGTACTTC.

This chain connects TRBV4-1 to TRBJ2-1; 8 bases are shared with TRBD2. CDR1 and CDR2 (germline): MGHRA, YSYEKL. The CDR3 consists of 18 residues. V lost 1 base to trimming and J lost 5 bases; unmatched junction nucleotides: 13. CDR3 amino acids: CASSQGGGLALEDNEQFF. CDR3 in DNA: TGCGCCAGCAGCCAAGGAGGCGGACTAGCCCTCGAGGACAATGAGCAGTTCTTC.

This chain joins TRBV5-1 and TRBJ1-1; D might be TRBD1 (5 bases). The V gene lost 4 bases and the J gene lost 0 bases, with 13 bases spanning the gap. Germline assignment: CDR1 SGHRS and CDR2 YFSETQ. The CDR3 is 15 residues long. The DNA for the CDR3 is TGCGCCAGCAGCCGCACCAGGGAAATGAACACTGAAGCTTTCTTT. Translation: CASSRTREMNTEAFF.

The chain carries TRBV7-6 and TRBJ2-7; tentatively, D is TRBD1 (6 bases). Germline values: CDR1 SGHVS, CDR2 FNYEAQ. The CDR3 spans 13 residues. With 2 bases removed from V and 5 bases from J, the gap between germline ends came to 10 bases. CDR3 nucleotide sequence: TGTGCCAGCAGCTTATCAGGGGACCACGAGCAGTACTTC. Translating it yields CASSLSGDHEQYF.

The rearrangement uses TRBV6-5 and TRBJ1-2; D might be TRBD1 (5 bases). Trimming pared 8 bases from V and 1 base from J, leaving 17 bases between. This CDR3 spans 15 amino acids. CDR1 is MNHEY and CDR2 is SVGAGI in the germline V gene. CDR3 protein: CASLSNGQGNYGYTF. CDR3 nucleotides: TGTGCCAGCCTATCCAACGGGCAGGGTAACTATGGCTACACCTTC.

V usage is TRBV4-2 and J usage is TRBJ2-5; 11 positions match TRBD2. The CDR3 loop spans 15 amino acids. The germline V gene encodes CDR1 LGHNA and CDR2 YNFKEQ. Trimming removed 7 bases from V and 4 bases from J; junction bases left unmatched: 8. The CDR3 loop is CASTFIAGGRETQYF. CDR3 DNA sequence: TGTGCCAGCACCTTCATAGCGGGGGGGCGAGAGACCCAGTACTTC.